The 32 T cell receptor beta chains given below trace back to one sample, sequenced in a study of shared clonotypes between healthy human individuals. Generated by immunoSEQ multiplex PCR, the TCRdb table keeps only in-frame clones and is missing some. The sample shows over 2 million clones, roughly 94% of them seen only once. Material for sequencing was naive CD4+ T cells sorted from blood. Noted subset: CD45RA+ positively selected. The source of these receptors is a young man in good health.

The CDR3 DNA is TGTGCCTGGAGGCGAAAGGGGGGTCTCGAGCAGTACTTC. It codes for CAWRRKGGLEQYF. The V call is TRBV30, the J call TRBJ2-7, with D perhaps given as TRBD1 or TRBD2 (6 bases each). The CDR3 is 13 residues long. Per germline, CDR1 GTSNPN and CDR2 SVGIG (reference sequence). The V and J ends lost 3 bases and 6 bases respectively, with 15 bases between them.

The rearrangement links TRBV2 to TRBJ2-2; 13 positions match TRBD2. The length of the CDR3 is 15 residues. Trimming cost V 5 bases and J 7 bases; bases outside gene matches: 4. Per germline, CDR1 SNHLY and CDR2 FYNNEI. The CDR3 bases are TGTGCCAGCAGTTGGACTAGCGGGGGAGGCGGGGAGCTGTTTTTT. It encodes CASSWTSGGGGELFF. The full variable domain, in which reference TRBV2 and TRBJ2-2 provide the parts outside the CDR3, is EPEVTQTPSHQVTQMGQEVILRCVPISNHLYFYWYRQILGQKVEFLVSFYNNEISEKSEIFDDQFSVERPDGSNFTLKIRSTKLEDSAMYFCASSWTSGGGGELFFGEGSRLTVL.

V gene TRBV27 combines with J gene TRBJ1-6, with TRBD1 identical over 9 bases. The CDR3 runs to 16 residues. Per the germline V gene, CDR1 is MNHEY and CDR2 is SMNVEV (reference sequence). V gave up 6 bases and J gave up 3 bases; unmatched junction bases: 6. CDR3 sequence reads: CASSRGQGFYNSPLHF. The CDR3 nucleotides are TGTGCCAGCAGCCGAGGACAGGGGTTCTATAATTCACCCCTCCACTTT.

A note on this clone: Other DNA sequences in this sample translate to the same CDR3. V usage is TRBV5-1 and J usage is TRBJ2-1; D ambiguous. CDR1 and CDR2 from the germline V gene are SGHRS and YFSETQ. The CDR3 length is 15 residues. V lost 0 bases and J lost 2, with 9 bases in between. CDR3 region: CASSLAVGPYNEQFF. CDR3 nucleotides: TGCGCCAGCAGCTTGGCGGTCGGACCCTACAATGAGCAGTTCTTC.

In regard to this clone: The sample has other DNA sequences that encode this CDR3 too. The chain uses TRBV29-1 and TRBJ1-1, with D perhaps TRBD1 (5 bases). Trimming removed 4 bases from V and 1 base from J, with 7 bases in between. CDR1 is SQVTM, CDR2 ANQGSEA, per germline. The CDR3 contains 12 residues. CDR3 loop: CSVAGGNTEAFF. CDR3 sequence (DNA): TGCAGCGTTGCGGGGGGGAACACTGAAGCTTTCTTT. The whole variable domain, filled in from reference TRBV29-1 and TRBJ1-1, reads SAVISQKPSRDICQRGTSLTIQCQVDSQVTMMFWYRQQPGQSLTLIATANQGSEATYESGFVIDKFPISRPNLTFSTLTVSNMSPEDSSIYLCSVAGGNTEAFFGQGTRLTVV.

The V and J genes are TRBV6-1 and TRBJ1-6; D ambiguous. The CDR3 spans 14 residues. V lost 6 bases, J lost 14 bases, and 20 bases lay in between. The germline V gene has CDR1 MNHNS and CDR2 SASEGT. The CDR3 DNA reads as TGTGCCAGCAGGCTGTCTGACCCCACGGCCACCCTCCACTTT. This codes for CASRLSDPTATLHF.

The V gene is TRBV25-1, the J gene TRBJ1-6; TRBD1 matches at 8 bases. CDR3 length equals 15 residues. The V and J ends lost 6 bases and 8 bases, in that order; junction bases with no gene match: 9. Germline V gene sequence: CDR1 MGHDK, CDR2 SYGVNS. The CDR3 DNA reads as TGTGCCAGCAGGCCCTCGACAGGGGTTTATTCACCCCTCCACTTT. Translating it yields CASRPSTGVYSPLHF.

CDR3 in amino acids: CASTLLDRDSYGYTF. CDR3 nucleotide sequence: TGTGCCAGCACCCTCCTGGACAGAGACAGCTATGGCTACACCTTC. The gene calls are TRBV2 and TRBJ1-2; D is perhaps TRBD1 (6 bases). Trimming removed 7 bases from V and 4 bases from J, with 19 bases in between. CDR1 SNHLY and CDR2 FYNNEI come from the germline V gene. CDR3 size: 15 residues.

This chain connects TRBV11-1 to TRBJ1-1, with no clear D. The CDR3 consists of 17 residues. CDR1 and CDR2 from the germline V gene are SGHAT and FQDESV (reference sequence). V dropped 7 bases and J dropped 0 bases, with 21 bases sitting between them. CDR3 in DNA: TGTGCCAGCACCACGTCGAGTTGGCCCCTTATGAACACTGAAGCTTTCTTT. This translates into CASTTSSWPLMNTEAFF. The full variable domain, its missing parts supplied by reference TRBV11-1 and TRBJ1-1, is EAEVAQSPRYKITEKSQAVAFWCDPISGHATLYWYRQILGQGPELLVQFQDESVVDDSQLPKDRFSAERLKGVDSTLKIQPAELGDSAMYLCASTTSSWPLMNTEAFFGQGTRLTVV.

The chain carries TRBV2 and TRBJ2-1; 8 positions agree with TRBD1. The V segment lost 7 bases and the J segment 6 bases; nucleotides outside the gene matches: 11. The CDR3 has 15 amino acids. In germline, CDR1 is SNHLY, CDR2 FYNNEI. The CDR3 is CASKETGVGGNEQFF. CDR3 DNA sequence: TGTGCCAGCAAAGAGACAGGGGTAGGGGGCAATGAGCAGTTCTTC.

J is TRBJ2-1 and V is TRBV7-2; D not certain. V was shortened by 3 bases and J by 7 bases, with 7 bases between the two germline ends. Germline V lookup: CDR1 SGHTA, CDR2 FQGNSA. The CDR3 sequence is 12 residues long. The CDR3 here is CASSFVRNEQFF. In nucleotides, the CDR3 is TGTGCCAGCAGCTTTGTGCGGAATGAGCAGTTCTTC.

The CDR3 nucleotides read TGTGCCAGCAGAACAGGGGTTACCGGGGAGCTGTTTTTT. Translated: CASRTGVTGELFF. The chain combines TRBV6-5 with TRBJ2-2, with 7 bases matching TRBD1. This CDR3 spans 13 amino acids. Looked up from germline, CDR1 is MNHEY and CDR2 is SVGAGI. The V segment lost 6 bases and the J segment 5 bases; nucleotides outside the gene matches: 3.

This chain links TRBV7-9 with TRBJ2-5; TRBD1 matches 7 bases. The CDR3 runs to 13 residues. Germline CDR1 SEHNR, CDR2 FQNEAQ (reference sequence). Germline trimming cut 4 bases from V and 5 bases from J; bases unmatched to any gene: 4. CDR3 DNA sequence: TGTGCCAGCAGCTCCGAGGGGGCTGAGACCCAGTACTTC. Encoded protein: CASSSEGAETQYF.

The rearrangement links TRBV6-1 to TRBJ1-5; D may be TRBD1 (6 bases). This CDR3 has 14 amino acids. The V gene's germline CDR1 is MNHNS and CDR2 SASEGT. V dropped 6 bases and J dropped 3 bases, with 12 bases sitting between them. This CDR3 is CASSATGTNQPQHF. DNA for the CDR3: TGTGCCAGCAGCGCGACAGGCACCAATCAGCCCCAGCATTTT.

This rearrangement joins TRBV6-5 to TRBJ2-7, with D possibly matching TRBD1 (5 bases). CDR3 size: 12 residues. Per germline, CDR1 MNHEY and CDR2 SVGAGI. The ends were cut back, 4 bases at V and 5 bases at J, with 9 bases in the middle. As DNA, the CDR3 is TGTGCCAGCAGTTGGCGACAGAACGAGCAGTACTTC. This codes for CASSWRQNEQYF.

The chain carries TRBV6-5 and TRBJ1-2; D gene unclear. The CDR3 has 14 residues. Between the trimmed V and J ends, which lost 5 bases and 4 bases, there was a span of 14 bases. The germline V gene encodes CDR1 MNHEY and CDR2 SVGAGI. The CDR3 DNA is TGTGCCAGCAGTCCAGACATGCCCCCCTATGGCTACACCTTC. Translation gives CASSPDMPPYGYTF.

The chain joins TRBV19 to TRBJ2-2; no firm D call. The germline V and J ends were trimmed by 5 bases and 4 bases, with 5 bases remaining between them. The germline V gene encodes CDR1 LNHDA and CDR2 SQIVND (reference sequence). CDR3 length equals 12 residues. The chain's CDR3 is CASSALTGELFF. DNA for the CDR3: TGTGCCAGTAGTGCTCTCACCGGGGAGCTGTTTTTT.

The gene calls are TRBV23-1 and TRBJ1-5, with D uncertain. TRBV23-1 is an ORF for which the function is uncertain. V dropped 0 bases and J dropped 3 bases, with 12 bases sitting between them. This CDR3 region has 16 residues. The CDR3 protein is CASSQSEGANNQPQHF. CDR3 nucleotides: TGCGCCAGCAGTCAATCGGAGGGAGCTAACAATCAGCCCCAGCATTTT.

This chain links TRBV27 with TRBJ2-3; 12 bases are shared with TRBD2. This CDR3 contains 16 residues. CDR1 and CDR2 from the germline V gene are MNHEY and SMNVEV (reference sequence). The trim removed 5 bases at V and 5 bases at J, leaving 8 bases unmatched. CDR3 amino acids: CASSPPTSGRVDTQYF. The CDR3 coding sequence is TGTGCCAGCAGTCCACCGACTAGCGGGAGAGTAGATACGCAGTATTTT.

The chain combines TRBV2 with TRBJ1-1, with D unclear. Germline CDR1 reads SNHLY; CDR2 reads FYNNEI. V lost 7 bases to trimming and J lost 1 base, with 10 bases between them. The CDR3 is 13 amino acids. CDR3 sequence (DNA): TGTGCCAGCACCGTCCGGGAGAACACTGAAGCTTTCTTT. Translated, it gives CASTVRENTEAFF.

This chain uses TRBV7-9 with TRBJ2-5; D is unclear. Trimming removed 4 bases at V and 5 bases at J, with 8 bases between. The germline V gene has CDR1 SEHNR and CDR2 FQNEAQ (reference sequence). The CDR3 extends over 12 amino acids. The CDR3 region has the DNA TGTGCCAGCAGCTATGGGGTCGAGACCCAGTACTTC. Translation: CASSYGVETQYF.

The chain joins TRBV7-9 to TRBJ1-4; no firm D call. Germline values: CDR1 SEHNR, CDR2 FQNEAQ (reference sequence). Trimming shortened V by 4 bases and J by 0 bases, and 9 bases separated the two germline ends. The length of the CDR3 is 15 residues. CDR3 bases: TGTGCCAGCAGCTCGGAACAGACAACTAATGAAAAACTGTTTTTT. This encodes CASSSEQTTNEKLFF.

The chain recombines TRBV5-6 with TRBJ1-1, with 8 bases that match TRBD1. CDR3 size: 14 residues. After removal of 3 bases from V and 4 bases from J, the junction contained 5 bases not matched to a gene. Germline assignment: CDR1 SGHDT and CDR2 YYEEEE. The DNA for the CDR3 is TGTGCCAGCAGCTATGACAGGGGAACCACTGAAGCTTTCTTT. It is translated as CASSYDRGTTEAFF.

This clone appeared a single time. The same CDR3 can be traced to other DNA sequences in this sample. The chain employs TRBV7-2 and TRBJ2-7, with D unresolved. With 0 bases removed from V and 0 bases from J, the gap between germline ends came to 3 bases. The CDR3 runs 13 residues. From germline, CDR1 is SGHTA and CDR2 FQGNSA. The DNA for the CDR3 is TGTGCCAGCAGCTTAGCATACTCCTACGAGCAGTACTTC. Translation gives CASSLAYSYEQYF.

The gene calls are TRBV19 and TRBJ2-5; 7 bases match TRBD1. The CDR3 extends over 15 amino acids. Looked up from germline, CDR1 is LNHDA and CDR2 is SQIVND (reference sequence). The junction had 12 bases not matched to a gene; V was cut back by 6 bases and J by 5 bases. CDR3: CASSPGQWNEETQYF. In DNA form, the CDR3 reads TGTGCCAGTAGCCCGGGACAGTGGAACGAGGAGACCCAGTACTTC.

The CDR3 region has the DNA TGTGCCAGCAGTTTAAACCTCAGGATGGGAGCTTTCTTT. It yields the protein CASSLNLRMGAFF. This chain links TRBV28 with TRBJ1-1; D not certain. The germline CDR1 and CDR2 sequences are MDHEN and SYDVKM. This CDR3 is built from 13 residues. The ends were cut back, 2 bases at V and 10 bases at J, with 14 bases in the middle.

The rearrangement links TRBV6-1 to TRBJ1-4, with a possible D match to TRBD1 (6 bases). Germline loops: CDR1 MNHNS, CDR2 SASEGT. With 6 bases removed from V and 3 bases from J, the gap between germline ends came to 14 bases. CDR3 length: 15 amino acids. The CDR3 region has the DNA TGTGCCAGCAGCCGAGCAGGGGTGGCTAATGAAAAACTGTTTTTT. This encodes CASSRAGVANEKLFF.

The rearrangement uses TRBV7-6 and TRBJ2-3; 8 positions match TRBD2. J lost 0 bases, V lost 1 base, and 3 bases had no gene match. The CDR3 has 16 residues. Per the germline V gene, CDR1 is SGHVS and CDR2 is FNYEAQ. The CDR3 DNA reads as TGTGCCAGCAGCTTAGATAGCGGGGCCAGCACAGATACGCAGTATTTT. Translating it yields CASSLDSGASTDTQYF.

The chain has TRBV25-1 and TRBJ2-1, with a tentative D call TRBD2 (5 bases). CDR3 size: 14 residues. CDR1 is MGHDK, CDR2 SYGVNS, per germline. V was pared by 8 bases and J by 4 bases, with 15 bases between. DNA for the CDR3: TGTGCCAGCTTTCGTATCGGGATTTACAATGAGCAGTTCTTC. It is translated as CASFRIGIYNEQFF.

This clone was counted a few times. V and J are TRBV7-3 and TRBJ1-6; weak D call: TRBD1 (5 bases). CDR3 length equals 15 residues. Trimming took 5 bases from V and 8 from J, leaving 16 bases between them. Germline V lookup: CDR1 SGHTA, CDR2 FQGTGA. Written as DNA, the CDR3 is TGTGCCAGCAGCACCGGGACTGGGGGGTATTCACCCCTCCACTTT. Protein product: CASSTGTGGYSPLHF.

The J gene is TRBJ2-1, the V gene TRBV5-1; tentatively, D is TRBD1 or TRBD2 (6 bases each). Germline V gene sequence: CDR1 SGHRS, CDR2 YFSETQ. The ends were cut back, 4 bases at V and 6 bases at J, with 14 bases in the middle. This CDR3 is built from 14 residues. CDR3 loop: CASSPDPGANEQFF. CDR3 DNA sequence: TGCGCCAGCAGCCCGGACCCGGGGGCCAATGAGCAGTTCTTC.

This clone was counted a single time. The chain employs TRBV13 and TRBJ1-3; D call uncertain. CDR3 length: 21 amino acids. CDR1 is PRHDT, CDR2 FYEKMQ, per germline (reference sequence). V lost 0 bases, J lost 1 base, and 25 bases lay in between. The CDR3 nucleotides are TGTGCCAGCAGCTTAGGCCCCGGAAGAGCATTCGCGAGCGAATCTGGAAACACCATATATTTT. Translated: CASSLGPGRAFASESGNTIYF.